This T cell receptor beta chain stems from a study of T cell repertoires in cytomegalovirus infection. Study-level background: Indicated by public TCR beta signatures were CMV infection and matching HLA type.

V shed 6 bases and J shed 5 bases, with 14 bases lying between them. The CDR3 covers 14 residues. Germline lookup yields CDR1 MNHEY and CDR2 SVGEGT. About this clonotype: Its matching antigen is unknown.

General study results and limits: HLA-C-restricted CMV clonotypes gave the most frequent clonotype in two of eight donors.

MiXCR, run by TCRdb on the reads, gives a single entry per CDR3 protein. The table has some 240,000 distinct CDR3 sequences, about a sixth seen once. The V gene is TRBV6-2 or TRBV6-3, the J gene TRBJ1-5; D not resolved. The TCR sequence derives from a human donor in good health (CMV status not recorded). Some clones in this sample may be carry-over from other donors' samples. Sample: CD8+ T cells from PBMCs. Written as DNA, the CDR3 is TGTGCCAGCAGCCGGGCCCTCGGGGATCAGCCCCAGCATTTT. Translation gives CASSRALGDQPQHF.